Below are 20 T cell receptor beta chains sequenced from a single sample in a study of blood T cell repertoires in COVID-19. This table comes from immunoSEQ multiplex PCR, and its TCRdb copy is limited to in-frame clones, with some not included. The table includes roughly 74,000 clones, just under 85% detected once. Sequenced: peripheral blood. The receptor source for this set is a man between 65 and 85 years old with acute or convalescent COVID-19.

The chain is built from TRBV6-4 and TRBJ2-2; 10 bases agree with TRBD2. V lost 8 bases, J lost 6 bases, and 18 bases stayed unmatched. This CDR3 contains 18 residues. Looked up from germline, CDR1 is MRHNA and CDR2 is SNTAGT. The CDR3: CASSKEGASGRGSGELFF. The CDR3 DNA sequence: TGTGCCAGCTCCAAAGAGGGGGCTAGCGGGAGAGGCTCCGGGGAGCTGTTTTTT.

The chain recombines TRBV5-1 with TRBJ1-5; tentative D call: TRBD1 (5 bases). The germline V gene encodes CDR1 SGHRS and CDR2 YFSETQ. Trimming took 0 bases from V and 6 from J, leaving 10 bases between them. The CDR3 covers 14 residues. The CDR3 here is CASSLEGVSQPQHF. The DNA for the CDR3 is TGCGCCAGCAGCTTGGAAGGGGTAAGTCAGCCCCAGCATTTT.

The genes are TRBV28 and TRBJ2-4, with a weak D call TRBD2 (6 bases). This CDR3 contains 17 residues. Between the trimmed V and J ends, which lost 5 bases and 8 bases, there was a span of 25 bases. Germline V gene sequence: CDR1 MDHEN, CDR2 SYDVKM. As DNA, the CDR3 is TGTGCCAGCAGTAGACCTCTGGGGGGTTCCACGGAACACATTCAGTACTTC. It yields the protein CASSRPLGGSTEHIQYF.

The chain carries TRBV5-5 and TRBJ2-7; the match to TRBD2 covers 8 bases. Trimming removed 4 bases from V and 2 bases from J; junction bases left unmatched: 11. The CDR3 has 16 amino acids. CDR1 SGHKS and CDR2 YYEKEE come from the germline V gene (reference sequence). CDR3 DNA: TGTGCCAGCAGCCCCGGGGGGGGACGAATTCCCTACGAGCAGTACTTC. This gives the protein CASSPGGGRIPYEQYF. The whole variable domain, filled in from reference TRBV5-5 and TRBJ2-7, reads DAGVTQSPTHLIKTRGQQVTLRCSPISGHKSVSWYQQVLGQGPQFIFQYYEKEERGRGNFPDRFSARQFPNYSSELNVNALLLGDSALYLCASSPGGGRIPYEQYFGPGTRLTVT.

The rearrangement links TRBV10-3 to TRBJ2-7; D may be TRBD1 (6 bases). CDR3 length equals 15 residues. V dropped 3 bases and J dropped 7 bases, with 19 bases sitting between them. CDR1 and CDR2 from the germline V gene are ENHRY and SYGVKD. The CDR3 loop reads CAISDVTGSLGEQYF. The DNA for the CDR3 is TGTGCCATCAGTGATGTGACAGGCTCCTTGGGGGAGCAGTACTTC.

This rearrangement joins TRBV5-1 to TRBJ2-1; D remains unclear. Trimming pared 1 base from V and 8 bases from J, leaving 13 bases between. This CDR3 spans 14 amino acids. Germline values: CDR1 SGHRS, CDR2 YFSETQ. CDR3 in amino acids: CASSLNPPLDEQFF. In nucleotides, the CDR3 is TGCGCCAGCAGCTTGAACCCACCCCTAGATGAGCAGTTCTTC.

The gene calls are TRBV4-2 and TRBJ2-5; TRBD2 aligns across 8 bases. J gave up 2 bases and V 3 bases, and 8 bases lay outside the gene matches. There are 16 residues in the CDR3. Germline V CDR1 and CDR2: LGHNA, YNFKEQ. The CDR3 sequence: CASSHGRASGQETQYF. Here the CDR3 DNA reads TGTGCCAGCAGCCATGGGCGGGCTAGCGGGCAAGAGACCCAGTACTTC.

The chain joins TRBV11-2 to TRBJ2-7; tentatively, D is TRBD1 (5 bases). The CDR3 runs 14 residues. Germline CDR1 SGHAT, CDR2 FQNNGV. Trimming took off 7 bases at V and 2 bases at J, with 15 bases between the two ends. The CDR3 bases are TGTGCCAGCAACCGCAGGGCCGGCGCCTACGAGCAGTACTTC. This encodes CASNRRAGAYEQYF.

This chain joins TRBV11-2 and TRBJ2-3, with 11 bases aligning to TRBD2. V lost 8 bases, J lost 4 bases, and 8 bases stayed unmatched. This CDR3 spans 15 amino acids. Germline CDR1 and CDR2: SGHAT and FQNNGV. The CDR3 sequence: CASHVLAGVSDTQYF. In nucleotides, the CDR3 is TGTGCCAGCCACGTACTAGCGGGAGTATCAGATACGCAGTATTTT.

This clone is a singleton in its sample. The J gene is TRBJ1-1, the V gene TRBV10-3, with 10 bases fitting TRBD1. The CDR3 totals 14 residues. Germline-derived CDR1 and CDR2 are ENHRY and SYGVKD. Unmatched junction bases numbered 7, after V lost 9 bases and J lost 3 bases. CDR3 amino acids: CAIGTGVSHTEAFF. CDR3 nucleotides: TGTGCCATAGGGACAGGGGTTTCGCACACTGAAGCTTTCTTT.

This chain joins TRBV5-6 and TRBJ2-2, with TRBD1 matching 8 bases. The ends lost 4 bases at V and 0 bases at J; junction bases unmatched: 8. CDR1 and CDR2 (germline): SGHDT, YYEEEE. There are 17 residues in the CDR3. The CDR3 loop reads CASSLFGDRSNTGELFF. For the CDR3, the DNA is TGTGCCAGCAGCCTATTTGGGGACAGGTCGAACACCGGGGAGCTGTTTTTT.

Remarks on this clone: This same CDR3 is encoded by further DNA sequences in the sample. The J gene is TRBJ1-2, the V gene TRBV18; a weak D match, TRBD1 (6 bases). This CDR3 contains 15 residues. CDR1 KGHSH and CDR2 LQKENI come from the germline V gene. V dropped 4 bases and J dropped 4 bases, with 16 bases sitting between them. In DNA, the CDR3 is TGTGCCAGCTCACTAACAACAGGGTTCGGCTATGGCTACACCTTC. Protein: CASSLTTGFGYGYTF. The entire variable domain, with the rest obtained from reference TRBV18 and TRBJ1-2, is as follows: NAGVMQNPRHLVRRRGQEARLRCSPMKGHSHVYWYRQLPEEGLKFMVYLQKENIIDESGMPKERFSAEFPKEGPSILRIQQVVRGDSAAYFCASSLTTGFGYGYTFGSGTRLTVV.

This clone was seen ten or more times. This sequence joins TRBV7-3 and TRBJ2-2, with a possible D match to TRBD2 (6 bases). V dropped 0 bases and J dropped 6 bases, with 17 bases sitting between them. Germline values: CDR1 SGHTA, CDR2 FQGTGA. The CDR3 has 17 amino acids. CDR3 protein: CASSLTSGRGKAGELFF. The CDR3 DNA is TGTGCCAGCAGCTTAACCTCCGGACGGGGGAAGGCCGGGGAGCTGTTTTTT. The full variable domain, in which reference TRBV7-3 and TRBJ2-2 provide the parts outside the CDR3, is GAGVSQTPSNKVTEKGKYVELRCDPISGHTALYWYRQSLGQGPEFLIYFQGTGAADDSGLPNDRFFAVRPEGSVSTLKIQRTERGDSAVYLCASSLTSGRGKAGELFFGEGSRLTVL.

V is TRBV28 and J is TRBJ2-2, with a possible D match to TRBD2 (6 bases). V was trimmed by 5 bases and J by 5 bases, leaving 9 bases between them. The length of the CDR3 is 13 residues. CDR1 and CDR2 (germline): MDHEN, SYDVKM. CDR3 protein: CASSAGGTGELFF. The CDR3 region has the DNA TGTGCCAGCAGTGCTGGAGGGACCGGGGAGCTGTTTTTT.

V is TRBV7-3 and J is TRBJ2-1, with a weak D call TRBD2 (6 bases). Germline CDR1 is SGHTA and CDR2 is FQGTGA. The CDR3 contains 15 residues. Trimming took off 1 base at V and 1 base at J, with 8 bases between the two ends. This chain's CDR3 is CASSLNAGSYNEQFF. CDR3 in DNA: TGTGCCAGCAGCTTAAACGCGGGGTCCTACAATGAGCAGTTCTTC.

The J gene is TRBJ2-5, the V gene TRBV6-5; 7 bases line up with TRBD1. V shed 5 bases, J shed 1 base, and the junction held 7 bases outside the gene matches. The CDR3 totals 15 residues. The V gene's germline CDR1 is MNHEY and CDR2 SVGAGI. CDR3 sequence reads: CASSPQGQSQETQYF. CDR3 in DNA: TGTGCCAGCAGTCCCCAGGGACAGAGCCAAGAGACCCAGTACTTC.

The J gene is TRBJ1-3, the V gene TRBV18; 8 nucleotides align to TRBD1. V was clipped by 4 bases and J by 0 bases; unmatched bases: 8. The CDR3 runs 17 residues. The germline V gene encodes CDR1 KGHSH and CDR2 LQKENI. The CDR3 protein is CASSRQGQPNSGNTIYF. CDR3 bases: TGTGCCAGCTCACGACAGGGGCAGCCCAACTCTGGAAACACCATATATTTT. Variable domain in full (rest from reference TRBV18 and TRBJ1-3): NAGVMQNPRHLVRRRGQEARLRCSPMKGHSHVYWYRQLPEEGLKFMVYLQKENIIDESGMPKERFSAEFPKEGPSILRIQQVVRGDSAAYFCASSRQGQPNSGNTIYFGEGSWLTVV.

The chain is built from TRBV5-1 and TRBJ1-3; D is possibly TRBD1 (6 bases). From germline, CDR1 is SGHRS and CDR2 YFSETQ. The CDR3 is 15 amino acids. The germline V and J ends were trimmed by 4 bases and 4 bases, with 15 bases remaining between them. CDR3 nucleotide sequence: TGCGCCAGCAGCCTCCAAAGCGGACAGGGAAACACCATATATTTT. This translates into CASSLQSGQGNTIYF.

The rearrangement links TRBV24-1 to TRBJ2-3, with 11 bases lining up with TRBD1. After removal of 4 bases from V and 3 bases from J, the junction contained 5 bases not matched to a gene. Germline V gene sequence: CDR1 KGHDR, CDR2 SFDVKD. The length of the CDR3 is 16 residues. CDR3 coding DNA: TGTGCCACCAGTGACCCCGGGACAGGGGGAACAGATACGCAGTATTTT. Its translation: CATSDPGTGGTDTQYF.

The J gene is TRBJ2-3, the V gene TRBV5-4; the D gene is possibly TRBD2 (6 bases). The CDR3 totals 13 residues. Germline CDR1 is SGHNT and CDR2 is YYREEE (reference sequence). The germline V and J ends were trimmed by 4 bases and 4 bases, with 10 bases remaining between them. As DNA, the CDR3 is TGTGCCAGCAGCCAGGGAGGTGCAGATACGCAGTATTTT. This gives the protein CASSQGGADTQYF. Drawing the rest from reference TRBV5-4 and TRBJ2-3, the complete variable domain is ETGVTQSPTHLIKTRGQQVTLRCSSQSGHNTVSWYQQALGQGPQFIFQYYREEENGRGNFPPRFSGLQFPNYSSELNVNALELDDSALYLCASSQGGADTQYFGPGTRLTVL.